This T cell receptor beta chain was sequenced during a study of a mutant IDH1 vaccine in newly diagnosed glioma (dated by TCRdb to the early 2020s). Regarding the study in general: Vaccination began 4-6 weeks after radiotherapy alone, or alongside temozolomide cycles in the chemotherapy-containing groups. Of the approximately 30 treated patients, 62.5% were male and 37.5% were female, and a mean age of 40.4 years was recorded. Before enrollment, most patients had been given radiochemotherapy with temozolomide as standard therapy, while the rest had received either radiotherapy alone or temozolomide alone. The week-35 safety follow-up took place at visit V12, and the week-47 end of study took place at visit V13. Peripheral blood was drawn at six visits: V03 (baseline), V05, V07, V10, V12 and V13. For exploratory analyses, longitudinal TCRB deep sequencing was carried out in approximately 25 treated patients wherever samples were available. Beyond this particular receptor, the publication reports: Changes in the top peripheral T cell clonotypes picked up by TCRB sequencing did not appear to be linked to pseudoprogression. Immune responses induced by the vaccine were seen in more than 85% of patients across multiple MHC alleles. Availability determined which PBMC samples were chosen for TCRB deep sequencing. According to the authors, sample limitations meant that analyses of patient blood samples could not be reproduced.

Libraries came from the immunoSEQ multiplex PCR assay. Rearranged TCR beta chain sequences were amplified using the hsTCRB Kit according to the manufacturer's protocol. TCRB libraries were sequenced on an Illumina MiSeq. The original methods were these. Demultiplexing, trimming and gene mapping were performed with the kit vendor's proprietary platform. Entries here come from immuneACCESS through TCRdb and include only in-frame sequences with V and J called. Some clones fail to appear in such tables; in the studies checked, an unresolved V gene covers under half of the shortfall, and the cause of the remainder is unknown. That table supplies the V and J calls and clone size; D and trimming were determined from the DNA. This sample comprises some 57,000 clones, less than 90% of them detected only once. The ten most abundant clones make up around 3.9% of the sample. What the time point label conveys for this sample: week 35, safety follow-up. Each vaccine dose, consisting of 300 ug of a 20-mer mutant IDH1 peptide in Montanide, was administered subcutaneously with topical imiquimod. Across visits V03 through V10, patients got a total of eight vaccinations, given in weeks 1, 3, 5, 7, 11, 15, 19 and 23. The donors had newly diagnosed IDH1-mutant astrocytomas of WHO grade 3 or 4 that showed loss of nuclear ATRX. The samples were drawn from NOA16, a multicentre, single-arm, open-label phase I trial in Germany that tested a mutant IDH1 peptide vaccine in humans for the first time. Genomic DNA for TCRB sequencing was extracted from EDTA blood using the DNeasy Blood and Tissue Kit.

Spanning cysteine to phenylalanine, the CDR3 consists of 15 amino acids. Just the 45-base CDR3 DNA is kept, in frame starting at base 1. V is trimmed back by 3 bases and J by 5 bases, and the junction contains 5 bases that no gene match accounts for. The germline V gene specifies MDHEN as CDR1 and SYDVKM as CDR2. This clone was recorded a few times. Its antigen is still unknown. No per-base quality is available; no much larger clone lies one base away. The V and J genes are TRBV28 and TRBJ2-7; a stretch of 12 junction bases matches TRBD2. The TCR was taken from a woman aged 18-30 years with glioma. Specimen: PBMCs, collected from a glioma patient whose treatment included an IDH1 peptide vaccine. The CDR3 protein is CASSFASGRANEQYF. The DNA sequence is as follows: TGTGCCAGCAGTTTTGCTAGCGGGAGGGCAAACGAGCAGTACTTC.